Below, one T cell receptor beta chain is given with its context. This sample is part of a study of blood T cell repertoires in COVID-19. Sequenced by immunoSEQ multiplex PCR; TCRdb stores in-frame clones only, minus some. The data hold roughly 100,000 clones, with around nine tenths observed a single time. Germline V gene sequence: CDR1 SGHDT, CDR2 YYEEEE. With 2 bases clipped from V and 7 bases from J, the junction kept 8 bases outside the gene matches. The length of the CDR3 is 14 residues. The receptor's source is a woman between 50 and 59 years old in a cohort sampled during active COVID-19. J is TRBJ1-2 and V is TRBV5-6, with 7 nucleotides matching TRBD1. The material sequenced was peripheral blood. The CDR3 region has the DNA TGTGCCAGCAGCTTTTTCGACAGGGCAACTGGCTACACCTTC. This encodes CASSFFDRATGYTF.